Listed here are 32 T cell receptor beta chains from one sample, sequenced in a study of post-analysis software for immune sequencing data. Prepared TCR beta cDNA libraries contained unique molecular identifiers. MiXCR, applied by TCRdb to the PCR reads, yields one record per CDR3 protein. The table records about 460,000 distinct CDR3 sequences, over 35% of them present only once. No antigen has been assigned to these receptors. Whole-study findings and limits: Comparison of patients with controls showed five TRBV segments more frequent in patients, TRBV5-6, TRBV5-1 and TRBV20-1 among them.

The sequencing input was blood. The receptors were sampled from a girl under 18 with multiple sclerosis.

This clonotype was seen a few times. V usage is TRBV10-3 and J usage is TRBJ2-5, with 9 positions matching TRBD2. The CDR3 is 15 amino acids. The V gene end was trimmed by 2 bases and the J gene end by 6 bases; junction bases not matched to a gene: 7. CDR1 ENHRY and CDR2 SYGVKD come from the germline V gene. In nucleotides, the CDR3 is TGTGCCATCAGTGAGCTAGCGGGGCAGTCCAAGACCCAGTACTTC. It is translated as CAISELAGQSKTQYF.

A word on this clonotype: The missing conserved phenylalanine or tryptophan at the end of this CDR3 makes a read error likely. The V call is TRBV29-1, the J call TRBJ2-5; D unresolved. This CDR3 is built from 11 residues. Per the germline V gene, CDR1 is SQVTM and CDR2 is ANQGSEA. V was shortened by 2 bases and J by 3 bases, with 4 bases between the two germline ends. CDR3 region: CSVESKETQYV. CDR3 sequence (DNA): TGCAGCGTTGAATCCAAAGAGACCCAGTACGTC.

This clonotype was detected only a few times. The chain has TRBV6-2 or TRBV6-3 and TRBJ2-1, with D unclear. Deletions cut 5 bases from V and 3 bases from J, with 17 bases between. The germline gives CDR1 MNHEY, CDR2 SVGEGT. This CDR3 spans 16 amino acids. DNA for the CDR3: TGTGCCAGCAGTAGACTCGACCAGAACGTCTACAATGAGCAGTTCTTC. It translates to CASSRLDQNVYNEQFF.

The chain joins TRBV4-1 to TRBJ1-1; no clear D gene. This CDR3 has 13 residues. Deletions cut 5 bases from V and 0 bases from J, with 7 bases between. CDR1 and CDR2 from the germline V gene are MGHRA and YSYEKL. CDR3 loop: CASSDILNTEAFF. The CDR3 DNA follows: TGCGCCAGCAGCGACATCCTGAACACTGAAGCTTTCTTT.

The chain carries TRBV9 and TRBJ2-7; possibly TRBD2 for D (5 bases). CDR3 length: 15 residues. V lost 0 bases and J 3 bases, leaving 13 bases between the germline ends. CDR1 is SGDLS, CDR2 YYNGEE, per germline. The DNA of the CDR3 is TGTGCCAGCAGCGTAGCGGGAACCTCCGACTACGAGCAGTACTTC. The encoded protein is CASSVAGTSDYEQYF.

As DNA, the CDR3 is TGTGCCAGCAGTGAACCCAGGAAGTCCTACGAGCAGTACTTC. Its translation is CASSEPRKSYEQYF. The chain joins TRBV6-1 to TRBJ2-7, with no clear D. The germline V gene has CDR1 MNHNS and CDR2 SASEGT. The CDR3 length is 14 residues. V shed 2 bases and J shed 1 base, with 9 bases lying between them.

The chain joins TRBV6-5 to TRBJ1-1, with a possible D match to TRBD1 (5 bases). V lost 7 bases and J 5 bases, leaving 14 bases between the germline ends. CDR3 size: 13 residues. Per germline, CDR1 MNHEY and CDR2 SVGAGI. CDR3 protein: CASTWTPGTEAFF. CDR3 in DNA: TGTGCCAGCACCTGGACACCCGGGACTGAAGCTTTCTTT.

V and J are TRBV5-1 and TRBJ1-1; TRBD1 agrees at 11 bases. Losses at the gene ends were 4 bases for V and 3 bases for J; bases not matched to a gene: 8. Per germline, CDR1 SGHRS and CDR2 YFSETQ. The CDR3 runs 16 residues. CDR3 nucleotides: TGCGCCAGCAGCGACCGGGACAGGGGGGAGGACACTGAAGCTTTCTTT. It yields the protein CASSDRDRGEDTEAFF.

This clonotype was seen more than once but under ten times. CDR3 sequence reads: CASSAQLGRNTEAFF. The CDR3 DNA reads TGTGCCAGCAGCGCCCAACTAGGCAGGAACACTGAAGCTTTCTTT. The chain carries TRBV9 and TRBJ1-1; D gene uncertain. The CDR3 has 15 residues. Per the germline V gene, CDR1 is SGDLS and CDR2 is YYNGEE. V lost 3 bases and J lost 1, with 13 bases in between.

The rearrangement uses TRBV3-1 and TRBJ2-1; TRBD1 matches 8 bases. J lost 10 bases, V lost 1 base, and 3 bases had no gene match. There are 13 residues in the CDR3. Germline CDR1 reads LGHDT; CDR2 reads YNNKEL (reference sequence). The CDR3 here is CASSQAGGGEQFF. The CDR3 region has the DNA TGTGCCAGCAGCCAAGCAGGGGGCGGCGAGCAGTTCTTC.

This rearrangement joins TRBV9 to TRBJ1-5; TRBD1 agrees at 10 bases. CDR3 length: 15 residues. Germline-derived CDR1 and CDR2 are SGDLS and YYNGEE. J lost 6 bases, V lost 4 bases, and 7 bases had no gene match. CDR3 protein: CASSTGQGMGQPQHF. The CDR3 DNA reads as TGTGCCAGCAGCACGGGACAGGGGATGGGTCAGCCCCAGCATTTT.

This clonotype was counted a few times. The V call is TRBV7-3, the J call TRBJ2-3; D unclear. Trimming removed 4 bases at V and 5 bases at J, with 10 bases between. CDR3 length: 13 residues. Germline V CDR1 and CDR2: SGHTA, FQGTGA. The CDR3 DNA reads TGTGCCAGCAGCTCCCCGGAGATAGATACGCAGTATTTT. This sequence encodes CASSSPEIDTQYF.

The rearrangement joins TRBV9 to TRBJ2-1; possible D gene TRBD1, 7 bases. Judging by the DNA end, TRBJ2-7 fits better; the J call may be wrong. CDR3 length: 16 residues. The germline gives CDR1 SGDLS, CDR2 YYNGEE. CDR3 in amino acids: CASSEAGGSSYNEQYF. The CDR3, as DNA: TGTGCCAGCAGCGAGGCAGGGGGGAGCTCCTACAATGAGCAGTACTTC.

This clonotype was detected a few times. DNA of the CDR3: TGTGCCAGCAGCTTAGCTGGGGGGGACTCCTACGAGCAGTACTTC. Amino acid sequence: CASSLAGGDSYEQYF. The chain uses TRBV7-2 and TRBJ2-7; TRBD2 aligns across 7 bases. The V gene end was trimmed by 0 bases and the J gene end by 0 bases; junction bases not matched to a gene: 2. Germline assignment: CDR1 SGHTA and CDR2 FQGNSA. This CDR3 is built from 15 residues.

In nucleotides, the CDR3 is TGCAGCGTGGGGGGGGAGGGTAAGAACACTGAAGCTTTCTTT. Amino acids: CSVGGEGKNTEAFF. The genes are TRBV29-1 and TRBJ1-1; weak D call: TRBD1 (5 bases). This CDR3 has 14 amino acids. The germline V and J ends were trimmed by 6 bases and 1 base, with 15 bases remaining between them. Germline-derived CDR1 and CDR2 are SQVTM and ANQGSEA.

V is TRBV20-1 and J is TRBJ1-6; D unclear. Deletions cut 5 bases from V and 6 bases from J, with 11 bases between. This CDR3 region has 13 residues. Germline V gene lookup returns CDR1 DFQATT and CDR2 SNEGSKA (reference sequence). This CDR3 is CSAQGPTNSPLHF. The CDR3 DNA reads TGCAGTGCTCAAGGGCCTACTAATTCACCCCTCCACTTT.

V and J are TRBV20-1 and TRBJ2-3, with D possibly matching TRBD2 (5 bases). V lost 2 bases, J lost 2 bases, and 11 bases lay in between. Germline V gives CDR1 DFQATT, CDR2 SNEGSKA (reference sequence). This CDR3 is built from 14 residues. The CDR3, as DNA: TGCAGTGCTAGACATGGGAGAGCCACAGATACGCAGTATTTT. It is translated as CSARHGRATDTQYF.

The J gene is TRBJ2-1, the V gene TRBV4-1; 8 positions agree with TRBD2. V gave up 1 base and J gave up 5 bases; unmatched junction bases: 1. This CDR3 region has 14 residues. Looked up from germline, CDR1 is MGHRA and CDR2 is YSYEKL. The CDR3 bases are TGCGCCAGCAGCCAAGTAGCGGGGCACAATGAGCAGTTCTTC. It translates to CASSQVAGHNEQFF.

The chain combines TRBV5-1 with TRBJ1-2; no definite D call. The CDR3 extends over 14 amino acids. Trimming took 4 bases from V and 4 from J, leaving 14 bases between them. The germline gives CDR1 SGHRS, CDR2 YFSETQ. CDR3 in amino acids: CASSPTSDPYGYTF. CDR3 in DNA: TGCGCCAGCAGCCCGACCTCGGATCCCTATGGCTACACCTTC. The full variable domain, completed using reference TRBV5-1 and TRBJ1-2, is KAGVTQTPRYLIKTRGQQVTLSCSPISGHRSVSWYQQTPGQGLQFLFEYFSETQRNKGNFPGRFSGRQFSNSRSEMNVSTLELGDSALYLCASSPTSDPYGYTFGSGTRLTVV.

The chain uses TRBV12-3 or TRBV12-4 and TRBJ1-1; no definite D call. CDR3 length equals 14 residues. The V end was cut by 3 bases, the J end by 2 bases, with 10 bases between. CDR3 bases: TGTGCCAGCAGTTTCGTTGGGATAAACACTGAAGCTTTCTTT. This sequence encodes CASSFVGINTEAFF.

The chain carries TRBV29-1 and TRBJ2-5; tentatively, D is TRBD1 or TRBD2 (6 bases each). CDR1 is SQVTM and CDR2 is ANQGSEA in the germline V gene. This CDR3 has 12 amino acids. V lost 7 bases and J 4 bases, leaving 13 bases between the germline ends. The CDR3 is CSGRGARETQYF. The CDR3 DNA sequence: TGCAGCGGGAGGGGGGCAAGAGAGACCCAGTACTTC.

The chain links TRBV2 to TRBJ2-5; 13 bases are a match to TRBD2. The junction had 5 bases not matched to a gene; V was cut back by 5 bases and J by 5 bases. Germline CDR1 reads SNHLY; CDR2 reads FYNNEI. The length of the CDR3 is 15 residues. DNA for the CDR3: TGTGCCAGCAGTACGGGACTAGCGGGAACCGAGACCCAGTACTTC. Translating it yields CASSTGLAGTETQYF.

The chain recombines TRBV5-1 with TRBJ2-3; D might be TRBD1 (5 bases). V was cut by 0 bases and J by 2 bases, with 7 bases left in between. The CDR3 totals 14 residues. Germline CDR1 and CDR2: SGHRS and YFSETQ. The CDR3 DNA follows: TGCGCCAGCAGCTTGGATGGGGCCACAGATACGCAGTATTTT. This gives the protein CASSLDGATDTQYF.

The genes are TRBV4-1 and TRBJ2-5; 15 bases are a match to TRBD2. Gene TRBJ2-7 matches the end of the DNA better, so the J call may be wrong. Per the germline V gene, CDR1 is MGHRA and CDR2 is YSYEKL. This CDR3 region has 16 residues. DNA for the CDR3: TGCGCCAGCAGCAAGGGACTAGCGGGAGGAGGCTACGAGCAGTACTTC. This codes for CASSKGLAGGGYEQYF.

The genes are TRBV4-3 and TRBJ2-3; 13 bases match TRBD2. Germline loops: CDR1 LGHNA, CDR2 YSLEER. V lost 1 base to trimming and J lost 2 bases; unmatched junction nucleotides: 6. There are 18 residues in the CDR3. CDR3 nucleotides: TGCGCCAGCAGCCAAGCCCAACTAGCGGGAGGGATCACAGATACGCAGTATTTT. Translation: CASSQAQLAGGITDTQYF.

This clonotype was observed a few times. This chain connects TRBV29-1 to TRBJ2-5; a possible D gene is TRBD2 (6 bases). V lost 6 bases to trimming and J lost 6 bases, with 17 bases between them. The CDR3 totals 13 residues. Germline CDR1 is SQVTM and CDR2 is ANQGSEA. CDR3 region: CSVHLGTLQTQYF. The DNA of the CDR3 is TGCAGCGTCCACCTTGGGACTCTTCAGACCCAGTACTTC.

The V call is TRBV11-2, the J call TRBJ1-2; the match to TRBD1 covers 8 bases. From germline, CDR1 is SGHAT and CDR2 FQNNGV. The CDR3 is 15 amino acids. With 5 bases clipped from V and 5 bases from J, the junction kept 10 bases outside the gene matches. The CDR3 here is CASSPSGRTGYGYTF. CDR3 DNA: TGTGCCAGCAGCCCCTCGGGTAGGACAGGGTATGGCTACACCTTC.

This clonotype was seen more than once but under ten times. The chain carries TRBV5-1 and TRBJ2-7, with 9 bases aligning to TRBD1. The CDR3 has 16 amino acids. Germline lookup yields CDR1 SGHRS and CDR2 YFSETQ. The V segment lost 4 bases and the J segment 2 bases; nucleotides outside the gene matches: 10. The CDR3 DNA reads as TGCGCCAGCAGCGTAGGCCGGGACAGGGTAACCTACGAGCAGTACTTC. It yields the protein CASSVGRDRVTYEQYF.

This clonotype turned up a few times. The rearrangement joins TRBV7-9 to TRBJ2-7; 10 bases map to TRBD2. CDR1 is SEHNR and CDR2 is FQNEAQ in the germline V gene (reference sequence). With 4 bases clipped from V and 3 bases from J, the junction kept 6 bases outside the gene matches. The CDR3 length is 15 residues. The DNA for the CDR3 is TGTGCCAGCAGCTCAGCTAGCGGGAGTGTCTACGAGCAGTACTTC. Translating it yields CASSSASGSVYEQYF.

This clonotype was picked up a small number of times. The chain combines TRBV20-1 with TRBJ2-7, with 11 bases matching TRBD2. The CDR3 runs to 14 residues. The germline CDR1 and CDR2 sequences are DFQATT and SNEGSKA (reference sequence). Losses at the gene ends were 6 bases for V and 3 bases for J; bases not matched to a gene: 7. CDR3 sequence (DNA): TGCAGTGCCAAGCGACTAGCGGGGTACTACGAGCAGTACTTC. It codes for CSAKRLAGYYEQYF.

The chain links TRBV7-6 to TRBJ2-5; D is perhaps TRBD1 (5 bases). V lost 1 base, J lost 4 bases, and 13 bases lay in between. Germline values: CDR1 SGHVS, CDR2 FNYEAQ. The CDR3 has 15 amino acids. The CDR3 DNA is TGTGCCAGCAGCTTAGACCTGGACAACCTAGAGACCCAGTACTTC. As protein: CASSLDLDNLETQYF.

This chain joins TRBV15 and TRBJ2-1, with 8 bases matching TRBD1. With V trimmed by 2 bases and J by 9 bases, 12 bases remained unmatched. The CDR3 has 16 residues. Per the germline V gene, CDR1 is LNHNV and CDR2 is YYDKDF (reference sequence). The CDR3 spells CATSRNRGTGNSEQFF. DNA of the CDR3: TGTGCCACCAGCAGAAACAGGGGGACGGGGAATTCTGAGCAGTTCTTC.